These T cell receptor beta chains were read from a single sample in a study of T cells in tumors after PD-1 blockade. The table came from immunoSEQ multiplex PCR; TCRdb's copy has only in-frame clones and leaves some out. The sample holds around 45,000 clones, roughly 80% seen once. This material consisted of PBMCs, taken before anti-PD-1 therapy. All receptors come from a human donor with advanced basal cell or squamous cell carcinoma (not recorded which). CDR3s leave out the opening cysteine and the closing phenylalanine or tryptophan.

V gene | CDR3 protein
TRBV7-2 | ASSWTLAGGPADTQY
TRBV5-1 | ASSLRQTMNTEAF
TRBV7-9 | ASSLDGTTEAF
TRBV3-1/TRBV3-2 | ASSGLGGGTEAF
TRBV5-1 | ASSLAVGVMETQY
TRBV10-3 | AITQGGNLNTEAF
TRBV12-3/TRBV12-4 | ASRPTGSYEQY
TRBV6-1 | ASSEQGISYEQY
TRBV4-1 | ASSQEGGYEQF
TRBV6-5 | ASSYSSTVYNSPLH
TRBV5-1 | ASSLAAGGTEAF
TRBV6-5 | ASTPSFSPQDTQY
TRBV28 | ASSFVQDTQY
TRBV18 | ASSRGQSTDTQY
TRBV5-1 | ASSLSGLNTEAF
TRBV6-6 | ASIATGARTEAF
TRBV28 | ASSSDGQGARNEQF
TRBV19 | ASTLGTGQGYGYT
TRBV6-1 | ASSEGPPTQAF
TRBV6-2/TRBV6-3 | ASSYSMQRGQTNTEAF
TRBV11-2 | ASSLTGSNPGLSYEQY
TRBV7-2 | ASSLRSGSGSNQPQH
TRBV28 | ASSQGWETYSNQPQH
TRBV9 | ASSEFRDSIYGYT
TRBV6-5 | ASSYYGVGQPQH
TRBV6-2/TRBV6-3 | ASSYSITVKETQY
TRBV15 | ATSRGGQGYEQY
TRBV12-3/TRBV12-4 | ASSRDMNTEAF
TRBV3-1/TRBV3-2 | ASTGFDEQF
TRBV5-5 | ASSPQGPLGSYYGYT
TRBV9 | ASSARGLAGDLSGKTQY
TRBV2 | ANPTAGLNEQF
TRBV6-6 | ASSYLEGATYEQY
TRBV15 | ATTPGSGLTDTQY
TRBV5-4 | ASSLNSRPAEVEQY
TRBV19 | ASSLAGGIKVNTEAF
TRBV4-1 | ASSQVGGRLQETQY
TRBV6-6 | ASSFLRESYT
TRBV18 | ASSPGTRSVNEKLF
TRBV6-5 | ASSGYFWETQY
TRBV5-4 | ASSLDQGTYEQY
TRBV27 | ACSARGGLSDTQY
TRBV27 | ASNRPPGGGQETQY
TRBV7-9 | ASSLSSGSRADTQY
TRBV5-1 | ASSEGTGGKPQH
TRBV19 | ASSISRGSNLVLPTYEQY
TRBV19 | ASSRDRERSKQY
TRBV7-2 | AGMTGWRGYT
TRBV23-1 | ASTLNGQGNYGYT
TRBV21-1 | ASSKALSIQY
TRBV6-2/TRBV6-3 | ASSYGAVTGGISVEQF
TRBV2 | ASSRRENEKLF
TRBV11-1 | ASSLGRRGPSEQF
TRBV5-5 | ASSPGLAGRGELF
TRBV27 | ASTPLRDPYNEQF
TRBV24-1 | ATSDSESGVYNEQF
TRBV6-5 | ASTEGGGTGELF
TRBV19 | ASSIFAQGSNEQF
TRBV11-3 | ASSLDRHEQF